This T cell receptor beta chain is from a study of human T cells and chemical hapten exposure. V was trimmed by 1 base and J by 5 bases, leaving 15 bases between them. Germline CDR1 SQVTM, CDR2 ANQGSEA. The CDR3 extends over 14 amino acids. This clonotype was counted a few times. What it recognizes is unknown. TCRdb re-derived calls from the RACE reads in MiXCR, one entry per CDR3 protein. The sample contains about 35,000 distinct CDR3 sequences, roughly 6.4% of which appear only once. Time point specified: patch test 1, 2 weeks after DPC sensitization. Described treatment: therapeutic diphenylcyclopropenone sensitization with weekly scalp DPC. Unfractionated whole blood yielded total RNA. Study-wide results and limits: Compared to controls, expanded TCRs made significantly more large clusters of similar CDR3s.

Specimen: whole blood, collected in connection with sensitization to the hapten diphenylcyclopropenone (DPC). The receptor was isolated from a woman aged 30 to 39 with alopecia areata. Some clones in this sample may be carry-over from other donors' samples. The chain uses TRBV29-1 and TRBJ2-7; tentatively, D is TRBD2 (5 bases). The CDR3: CSVEGSGKSHEQYF. The CDR3 DNA reads TGCAGCGTTGAAGGGTCGGGGAAGTCCCACGAGCAGTACTTC.